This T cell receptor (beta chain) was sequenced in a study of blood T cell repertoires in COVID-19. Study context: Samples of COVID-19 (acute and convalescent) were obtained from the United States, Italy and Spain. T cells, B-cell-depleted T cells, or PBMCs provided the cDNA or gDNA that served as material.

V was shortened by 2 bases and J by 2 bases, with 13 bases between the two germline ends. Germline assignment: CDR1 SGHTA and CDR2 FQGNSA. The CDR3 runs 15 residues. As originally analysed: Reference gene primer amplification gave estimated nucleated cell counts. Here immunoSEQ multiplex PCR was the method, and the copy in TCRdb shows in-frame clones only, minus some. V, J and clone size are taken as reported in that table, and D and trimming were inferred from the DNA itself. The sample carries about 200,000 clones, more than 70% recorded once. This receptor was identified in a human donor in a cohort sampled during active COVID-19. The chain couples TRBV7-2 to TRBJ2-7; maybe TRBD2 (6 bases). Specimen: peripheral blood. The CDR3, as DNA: TGTGCCAGCAGCTTAAGAGCGGCGGGACCCTACGAGCAGTACTTC. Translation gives CASSLRAAGPYEQYF.